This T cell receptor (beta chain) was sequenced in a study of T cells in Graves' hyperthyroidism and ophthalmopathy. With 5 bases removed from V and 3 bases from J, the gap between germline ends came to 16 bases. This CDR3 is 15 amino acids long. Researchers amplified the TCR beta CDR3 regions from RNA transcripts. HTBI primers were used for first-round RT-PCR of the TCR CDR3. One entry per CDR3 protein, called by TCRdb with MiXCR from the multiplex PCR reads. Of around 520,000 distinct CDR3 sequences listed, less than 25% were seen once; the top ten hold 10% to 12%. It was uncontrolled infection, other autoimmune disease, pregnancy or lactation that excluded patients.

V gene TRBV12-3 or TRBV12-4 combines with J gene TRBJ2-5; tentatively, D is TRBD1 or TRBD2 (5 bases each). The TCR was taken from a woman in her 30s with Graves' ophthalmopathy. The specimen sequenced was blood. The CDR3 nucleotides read TGTGCCAGCAGTACCTTGGGGGTAGTTGAAGAGACCCAGTACTTC. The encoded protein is CASSTLGVVEETQYF.